What follows are 31 T cell receptor beta chains derived from one specimen sequenced in a study of shared clonotypes between healthy human individuals. Only in-frame clones appear in the TCRdb table, and some are missing; sequencing was by immunoSEQ multiplex PCR. Of around 510,000 clones detected, about 96% appear once; the ten largest clones hold 0.055% to 0.075%. The source material was naive CD4+ T cells sorted from blood. The sample's subset: CD45RA+ positively selected. The source is a woman aged 30 to 39 in good health.

The J gene is TRBJ2-1, the V gene TRBV28; no definite D call. The CDR3 totals 13 residues. Germline CDR1 and CDR2: MDHEN and SYDVKM. V was shortened by 4 bases and J by 4 bases, with 8 bases between the two germline ends. CDR3 nucleotide sequence: TGTGCCAGCAGTTCGAGGCAGTACAATGAGCAGTTCTTC. It yields the protein CASSSRQYNEQFF.

This clone has only one observation. Additional DNA sequences in this sample encode the identical CDR3. The chain is built from TRBV18 and TRBJ2-3; D unresolved. The CDR3 loop spans 12 amino acids. In germline, CDR1 is KGHSH, CDR2 LQKENI. Trimming removed 3 bases at V and 0 bases at J, with 1 base between. CDR3: CASSPSTDTQYF. The CDR3 DNA is TGTGCCAGCTCACCGAGCACAGATACGCAGTATTTT.

This sequence joins TRBV7-9 and TRBJ2-7; the D is unclear. Looked up from germline, CDR1 is SEHNR and CDR2 is FQNEAQ (reference sequence). Between the trimmed V and J ends, which lost 1 base and 2 bases, there was a span of 6 bases. The CDR3 has 13 amino acids. The CDR3 spells CASSLGATYEQYF. CDR3 bases: TGTGCCAGCAGCTTAGGAGCTACCTACGAGCAGTACTTC.

The V and J genes are TRBV7-9 and TRBJ2-1, with D unclear. Trimming pared 6 bases from V and 2 bases from J, leaving 17 bases between. Looked up from germline, CDR1 is SEHNR and CDR2 is FQNEAQ (reference sequence). The length of the CDR3 is 16 residues. The DNA for the CDR3 is TGTGCCAGCAGTCGGACGACTCTGCAGGCCTACAATGAGCAGTTCTTC. This translates into CASSRTTLQAYNEQFF.

The chain recombines TRBV9 with TRBJ2-6; perhaps TRBD2 as D (5 bases). The CDR3 runs 18 residues. The V end was cut by 0 bases, the J end by 0 bases, with 13 bases between. Per the germline V gene, CDR1 is SGDLS and CDR2 is YYNGEE. The chain's CDR3 is CASSVARSGYSGANVLTF. The CDR3 nucleotides read TGTGCCAGCAGCGTAGCCCGATCGGGGTACTCTGGGGCCAACGTCCTGACTTTC.

The rearrangement joins TRBV7-8 to TRBJ2-5, with D perhaps matching TRBD1 or TRBD2 (5 bases each). Judging by the DNA end, TRBJ2-7 fits better; the J call may be wrong. Per germline, CDR1 SGHVS and CDR2 FQNEAQ. The CDR3 runs 15 residues. The DNA for the CDR3 is TGTGCCAGCAGCTTAGCTTGGGGACGCTTCTACGAGCAGTACTTC. Translated, it gives CASSLAWGRFYEQYF.

This rearrangement joins TRBV5-6 to TRBJ1-2; 9 bases align to TRBD1. The CDR3 extends over 13 amino acids. The trim removed 4 bases at V and 6 bases at J, leaving 4 bases unmatched. Germline V gene data show CDR1 as SGHDT and CDR2 as YYEEEE. DNA for the CDR3: TGTGCCAGCAGCCTAAGGACAGGGGATGGCTACACCTTC. Translating gives CASSLRTGDGYTF.

The chain is built from TRBV9 and TRBJ1-1; D remains unclear. The V gene lost 3 bases and the J gene lost 2 bases, with 5 bases spanning the gap. This CDR3 spans 12 amino acids. Germline CDR1 reads SGDLS; CDR2 reads YYNGEE. The CDR3 DNA follows: TGTGCCAGCAGCGGGGGAAACACTGAAGCTTTCTTT. As protein: CASSGGNTEAFF.

V and J are TRBV28 and TRBJ2-1; 8 bases align to TRBD1. V gave up 7 bases and J gave up 4 bases; unmatched junction bases: 3. The CDR3 is 13 residues long. CDR1 is MDHEN and CDR2 is SYDVKM in the germline V gene. The CDR3: CASKTGDYNEQFF. Written as DNA, the CDR3 is TGTGCCAGCAAGACAGGGGATTACAATGAGCAGTTCTTC.

The gene calls are TRBV6-5 and TRBJ1-2; TRBD1 might be the D (5 bases). The CDR3 is 15 residues long. V was pared by 0 bases and J by 2 bases, with 10 bases between. Germline V gene sequence: CDR1 MNHEY, CDR2 SVGAGI. The CDR3 bases are TGTGCCAGCAGTTACTCAAGGGGATCAAACTATGGCTACACCTTC. Translation gives CASSYSRGSNYGYTF.

This chain uses TRBV19 with TRBJ1-2; 7 bases map to TRBD1. V shed 4 bases and J 2 bases; nucleotides not matched to a gene: 4. The CDR3 contains 14 residues. The germline V gene has CDR1 LNHDA and CDR2 SQIVND (reference sequence). The CDR3 nucleotides are TGTGCCAGTAGTAACAGGGGAAAGAACTATGGCTACACCTTC. As protein: CASSNRGKNYGYTF.

The chain joins TRBV9 to TRBJ1-2; 10 bases fit TRBD1. V gave up 3 bases and J gave up 5 bases; unmatched junction bases: 4. CDR1 is SGDLS, CDR2 YYNGEE, per germline. The CDR3 runs 14 residues. The CDR3 DNA follows: TGTGCCAGCAGCGGGGACAGGGGAGGATATGGCTACACCTTC. Protein product: CASSGDRGGYGYTF. Variable domain in full (rest from reference TRBV9 and TRBJ1-2): DSGVTQTPKHLITATGQRVTLRCSPRSGDLSVYWYQQSLDQGLQFLIQYYNGEERAKGNILERFSAQQFPDLHSELNLSSLELGDSALYFCASSGDRGGYGYTFGSGTRLTVV.

The V call is TRBV9, the J call TRBJ2-1; TRBD2 is a possible D gene (6 bases). This CDR3 is 15 amino acids long. Germline V gene sequence: CDR1 SGDLS, CDR2 YYNGEE. V was clipped by 3 bases and J by 2 bases, with 12 bases between them. The CDR3 coding sequence is TGTGCCAGCAGCGAGGCTGGGGGGACCTACAATGAGCAGTTCTTC. This gives the protein CASSEAGGTYNEQFF.

The chain uses TRBV29-1 and TRBJ1-2; the D gene is possibly TRBD1 (5 bases). V gave up 4 bases and J gave up 3 bases, with 12 bases separating them. Looked up from germline, CDR1 is SQVTM and CDR2 is ANQGSEA. There are 13 residues in the CDR3. The CDR3 loop is CSVGSRDDYGYTF. CDR3 bases: TGCAGCGTTGGGTCCAGGGACGACTATGGCTACACCTTC. Filled out from reference TRBV29-1 and TRBJ1-2, the complete variable domain reads SAVISQKPSRDICQRGTSLTIQCQVDSQVTMMFWYRQQPGQSLTLIATANQGSEATYESGFVIDKFPISRPNLTFSTLTVSNMSPEDSSIYLCSVGSRDDYGYTFGSGTRLTVV.

This chain uses TRBV28 with TRBJ2-5; 10 nucleotides match TRBD2. The tail of the sequence fits TRBJ2-7 better, so the J call may be wrong. CDR3 length: 14 amino acids. Germline CDR1 reads MDHEN; CDR2 reads SYDVKM. This chain's CDR3 is CASASSGRGYEQYF. DNA for the CDR3: TGTGCCAGCGCATCCAGCGGGAGGGGGTACGAGCAGTACTTC.

V gene TRBV7-8 combines with J gene TRBJ2-7; 7 nucleotides align to TRBD2. After removal of 1 base from V and 5 bases from J, the junction contained 11 bases not matched to a gene. CDR3 size: 16 residues. Germline CDR1 and CDR2: SGHVS and FQNEAQ. The CDR3 region is CASSLVRAGRFHEQYF. In DNA form, the CDR3 reads TGTGCCAGCAGCTTAGTCCGGGCCGGGAGGTTCCACGAGCAGTACTTC.

V gene TRBV28 combines with J gene TRBJ2-3; 8 nucleotides line up with TRBD2. The CDR3 sequence is 16 residues long. The junction had 19 bases not matched to a gene; V was cut back by 7 bases and J by 10 bases. Per germline, CDR1 MDHEN and CDR2 SYDVKM. For the CDR3, the DNA is TGTGCCAGCATCGGGGGGGCCCTAGCGGATTCTGGGGCGCAGTATTTT. It translates to CASIGGALADSGAQYF.

This clone was observed once. The rearrangement joins TRBV7-9 to TRBJ2-3; weak D call: TRBD2 (5 bases). Germline loops: CDR1 SEHNR, CDR2 FQNEAQ (reference sequence). V was clipped by 5 bases and J by 4 bases, with 13 bases between them. The CDR3 length is 14 residues. CDR3 loop: CASSGGAAADTQYF. CDR3 in DNA: TGTGCCAGCAGCGGAGGTGCGGCCGCAGATACGCAGTATTTT.

The rearrangement joins TRBV28 to TRBJ2-7; 7 bases align to TRBD2. This CDR3 region has 15 residues. CDR1 is MDHEN, CDR2 SYDVKM, per germline. The V and J ends lost 2 bases and 3 bases, in that order; junction bases with no gene match: 7. Here the CDR3 reads CASSLNPSGDYEQYF. The DNA for the CDR3 is TGTGCCAGCAGTTTAAACCCCAGCGGGGACTACGAGCAGTACTTC.

The chain couples TRBV6-6 to TRBJ2-7, with D possibly being TRBD1 (6 bases). The V gene's germline CDR1 is MNHNY and CDR2 SVGAGI (reference sequence). The V end was cut by 5 bases, the J end by 4 bases, with 15 bases between. The CDR3 runs 14 residues. CDR3 amino acids: CASSTGTPSYEQYF. The CDR3 nucleotides read TGTGCCAGCAGTACCGGGACACCTTCTTACGAGCAGTACTTC.

This clone occurred once. This chain joins TRBV19 and TRBJ2-2; 9 bases map to TRBD1. With 7 bases clipped from V and 4 bases from J, the junction kept 7 bases outside the gene matches. In germline, CDR1 is LNHDA, CDR2 SQIVND (reference sequence). The CDR3 contains 15 residues. This CDR3 is CASTTGTGTTGELFF. CDR3 in DNA: TGTGCCAGTACAACCGGGACAGGGACCACCGGGGAGCTGTTTTTT.

The chain employs TRBV4-2 and TRBJ2-3; 10 nucleotides match TRBD2. Germline CDR1 reads LGHNA; CDR2 reads YNFKEQ. Trimming cost V 1 base and J 3 bases; bases outside gene matches: 7. The CDR3 contains 17 residues. CDR3: CASSQVSAGGPTDTQYF. CDR3 bases: TGTGCCAGCAGCCAAGTTTCAGCGGGAGGGCCGACAGATACGCAGTATTTT.

V usage is TRBV10-3 and J usage is TRBJ1-5; TRBD1 aligns across 7 bases. The CDR3 has 14 amino acids. Germline lookup yields CDR1 ENHRY and CDR2 SYGVKD. J was trimmed by 5 bases and V by 8 bases; bases with no gene match: 9. CDR3 in DNA: TGTGCCATCCGAGGGTCAGGGGGGGATCAGCCCCAGCATTTT. This sequence encodes CAIRGSGGDQPQHF.

The count of this clone is one. The gene calls are TRBV27 and TRBJ2-2; the match to TRBD2 covers 12 bases. Germline trimming cut 6 bases from V and 2 bases from J; bases unmatched to any gene: 7. There are 17 residues in the CDR3. Germline-derived CDR1 and CDR2 are MNHEY and SMNVEV (reference sequence). CDR3 coding DNA: TGTGCCAGCAGCCAAAAGGGACTAGCGGGTAACACCGGGGAGCTGTTTTTT. It translates to CASSQKGLAGNTGELFF.

The gene calls are TRBV7-2 and TRBJ2-1; D may be TRBD1 or TRBD2 (5 bases each). The CDR3 has 15 residues. Germline V gives CDR1 SGHTA, CDR2 FQGNSA. Trimming cost V 1 base and J 7 bases, with 14 bases left between them. The CDR3 is CASSLVGAAFNEQFF. CDR3 nucleotides: TGTGCCAGCAGCTTAGTCGGGGCAGCATTTAATGAGCAGTTCTTC.

The chain links TRBV7-2 to TRBJ2-4; 9 bases map to TRBD2. With 5 bases clipped from V and 10 bases from J, the junction kept 6 bases outside the gene matches. There are 13 residues in the CDR3. Germline V lookup: CDR1 SGHTA, CDR2 FQGNSA. CDR3 nucleotide sequence: TGTGCCAGCAGCCCCAGGACTAGCGATATTCAGTACTTC. As protein: CASSPRTSDIQYF.

The chain couples TRBV13 to TRBJ2-4, with TRBD2 matching over 8 bases. The CDR3 consists of 14 residues. The germline CDR1 and CDR2 sequences are PRHDT and FYEKMQ (reference sequence). V lost 6 bases to trimming and J lost 4 bases; unmatched junction nucleotides: 5. The CDR3 DNA reads TGTGCCAGCAGAAATACTAGCGGAAAAAACATTCAGTACTTC. Protein: CASRNTSGKNIQYF.

The chain carries TRBV15 and TRBJ2-3, with unresolved D. CDR3 length equals 14 residues. Germline lookup yields CDR1 LNHNV and CDR2 YYDKDF (reference sequence). Between the trimmed V and J ends, which lost 8 bases and 2 bases, there was a span of 14 bases. In nucleotides, the CDR3 is TGTGCCACCGGTTGGGTAGGGCTCACAGATACGCAGTATTTT. Its protein is CATGWVGLTDTQYF.

The chain is built from TRBV18 and TRBJ2-1; the D gene could be TRBD1 or TRBD2 (5 bases each). V lost 3 bases, J lost 2 bases, and 11 bases lay in between. The CDR3 length is 15 residues. From germline, CDR1 is KGHSH and CDR2 LQKENI. Here the CDR3 reads CASSPRDRTYNEQFF. CDR3 nucleotides: TGTGCCAGCTCACCCCGGGACCGGACCTACAATGAGCAGTTCTTC.

The chain is built from TRBV5-8 and TRBJ2-7; TRBD2 is a possible D gene (5 bases). There are 14 residues in the CDR3. V was clipped by 4 bases and J by 8 bases, with 19 bases between them. Germline V CDR1 and CDR2: SGHTS, YDEGEE. This chain's CDR3 is CASSLAPRDGKQYF. The CDR3 nucleotides read TGTGCCAGCAGCCTGGCCCCGCGAGACGGGAAGCAGTACTTC.

This chain uses TRBV10-2 with TRBJ2-2; D gene unclear. The CDR3 is made up of 12 amino acids. CDR1 WSHSY and CDR2 SAAADI come from the germline V gene. The ends were cut back, 2 bases at V and 8 bases at J, with 6 bases in the middle. The CDR3 is CASSERWGELFF. CDR3 bases: TGCGCCAGCAGTGAGCGATGGGGGGAGCTGTTTTTT.